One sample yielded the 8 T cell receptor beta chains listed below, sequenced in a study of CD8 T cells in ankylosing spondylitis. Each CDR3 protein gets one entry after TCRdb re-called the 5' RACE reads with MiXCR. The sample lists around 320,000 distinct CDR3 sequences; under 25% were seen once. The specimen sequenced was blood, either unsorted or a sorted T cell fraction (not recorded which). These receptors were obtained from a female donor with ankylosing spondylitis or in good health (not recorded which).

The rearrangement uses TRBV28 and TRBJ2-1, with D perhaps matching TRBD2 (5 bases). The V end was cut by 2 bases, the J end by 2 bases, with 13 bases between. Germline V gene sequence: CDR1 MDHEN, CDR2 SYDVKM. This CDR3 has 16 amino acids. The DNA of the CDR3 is TGTGCCAGCAGTTTACTCTCTAGCCCCCCCTACAATGAGCAGTTCTTC. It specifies CASSLLSSPPYNEQFF. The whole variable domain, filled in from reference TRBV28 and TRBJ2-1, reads DVKVTQSSRYLVKRTGEKVFLECVQDMDHENMFWYRQDPGLGLRLIYFSYDVKMKEKGDIPEGYSVSREKKERFSLILESASTNQTSMYLCASSLLSSPPYNEQFFGPGTRLTVL.

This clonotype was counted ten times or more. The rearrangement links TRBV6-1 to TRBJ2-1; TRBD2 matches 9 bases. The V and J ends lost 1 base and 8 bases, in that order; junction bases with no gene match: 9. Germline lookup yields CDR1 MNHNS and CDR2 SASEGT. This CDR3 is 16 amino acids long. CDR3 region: CASSEGTAGGWDEQFF. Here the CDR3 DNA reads TGTGCCAGCAGTGAAGGGACAGCGGGAGGTTGGGATGAGCAGTTCTTC.

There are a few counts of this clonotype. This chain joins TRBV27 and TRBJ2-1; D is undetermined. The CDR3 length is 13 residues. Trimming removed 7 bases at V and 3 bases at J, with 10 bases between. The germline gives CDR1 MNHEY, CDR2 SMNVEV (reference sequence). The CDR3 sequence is CASKAGYYNEQFF. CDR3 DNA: TGTGCCAGCAAGGCAGGATACTACAATGAGCAGTTCTTC.

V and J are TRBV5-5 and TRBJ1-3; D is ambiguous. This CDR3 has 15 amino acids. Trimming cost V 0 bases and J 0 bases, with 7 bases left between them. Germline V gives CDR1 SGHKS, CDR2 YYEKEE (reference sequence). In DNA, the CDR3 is TGTGCCAGCAGCTTGGGTGTGAGCTCTGGAAACACCATATATTTT. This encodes CASSLGVSSGNTIYF.

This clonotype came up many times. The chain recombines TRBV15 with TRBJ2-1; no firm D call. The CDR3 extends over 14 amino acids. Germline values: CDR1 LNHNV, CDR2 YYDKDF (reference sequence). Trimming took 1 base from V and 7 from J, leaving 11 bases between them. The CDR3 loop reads CATSRAYLNNEQFF. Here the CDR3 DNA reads TGTGCCACCAGCAGAGCCTATTTAAATAATGAGCAGTTCTTC.

CDR3 DNA sequence: TGCAGTGCCGAGTTGGGATCTGAGCAGTTCTTC. It specifies CSAELGSEQFF. The J gene is TRBJ2-1, the V gene TRBV20-1; D ambiguous. The V end was cut by 6 bases, the J end by 9 bases, with 12 bases between. CDR1 and CDR2 from the germline V gene are DFQATT and SNEGSKA (reference sequence). The CDR3 is 11 amino acids.

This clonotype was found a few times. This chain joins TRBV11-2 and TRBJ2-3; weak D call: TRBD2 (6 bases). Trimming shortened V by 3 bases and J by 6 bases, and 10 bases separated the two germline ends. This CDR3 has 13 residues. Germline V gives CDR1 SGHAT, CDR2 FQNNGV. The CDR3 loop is CASSFWSGDTQYF. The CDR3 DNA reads TGTGCCAGCAGCTTTTGGAGCGGGGATACGCAGTATTTT.

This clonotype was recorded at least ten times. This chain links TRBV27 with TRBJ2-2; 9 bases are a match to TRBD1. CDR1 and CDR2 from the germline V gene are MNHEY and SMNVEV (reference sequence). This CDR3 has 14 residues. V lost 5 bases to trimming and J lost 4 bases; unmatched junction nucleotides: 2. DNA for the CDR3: TGTGCCAGCAGTCCGGACAGGGGCACCGGGGAGCTGTTTTTT. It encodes CASSPDRGTGELFF.